The rows below give T cell receptor beta chains drawn from one sample of a study of blood T cell repertoires in COVID-19. Here immunoSEQ multiplex PCR was the method, and the copy in TCRdb shows in-frame clones only, minus some. This sample has about 160,000 clones, with under 95% found just once. The sequenced sample consisted of peripheral blood. These receptors were taken from a man between 18 and 35 years old with acute or convalescent COVID-19. Each CDR3 is given with its conserved first and last residue. The order of the fields is V gene, D gene, J gene, clone size, CDR3 protein, CDR3 DNA. A D gene is named only where the DNA matches it firmly. Size is stated for part of the rows, as once, few or many counts, or as a class when the clone is expanded.

V gene: TRBV7-9
D gene: -
J gene: TRBJ2-7
clone size: -
CDR3 protein: CASSSTGLGHEQYF
CDR3 DNA: TGTGCCAGCAGCTCTACAGGGCTCGGCCACGAGCAGTACTTC

V gene: TRBV6-5
D gene: -
J gene: TRBJ1-1
clone size: -
CDR3 protein: CASSYSAVLMNTEAFF
CDR3 DNA: TGTGCCAGCAGTTACTCGGCGGTTCTCATGAACACTGAAGCTTTCTTT

V gene: TRBV5-1
D gene: -
J gene: TRBJ1-3
clone size: -
CDR3 protein: CASSLVGQAAGGNTIYF
CDR3 DNA: TGCGCCAGCAGCTTGGTGGGGCAGGCGGCAGGTGGAAACACCATATATTTT

V gene: TRBV7-2
D gene: -
J gene: TRBJ1-3
clone size: -
CDR3 protein: CASSFFSGSYLGNTIYF
CDR3 DNA: TGTGCCAGCAGCTTTTTTTCAGGAAGTTACCTTGGAAACACCATATATTTT

V gene: TRBV6-5
D gene: -
J gene: TRBJ2-7
clone size: -
CDR3 protein: CASSRTAYEQYF
CDR3 DNA: TGTGCCAGCAGTCGTACAGCCTACGAGCAGTACTTC

V gene: TRBV15
D gene: -
J gene: TRBJ1-2
clone size: -
CDR3 protein: CATSRDQARVSGYTF
CDR3 DNA: TGTGCCACCAGCAGAGACCAGGCCAGGGTGAGTGGCTACACCTTC

V gene: TRBV9
D gene: -
J gene: TRBJ2-2
clone size: -
CDR3 protein: CASSVDQGIWGELFF
CDR3 DNA: TGTGCCAGCAGCGTAGATCAGGGGATATGGGGGGAGCTGTTTTTT

V gene: TRBV9
D gene: -
J gene: TRBJ1-4
clone size: -
CDR3 protein: CASSVVGDGEKLFF
CDR3 DNA: TGTGCCAGCAGCGTAGTGGGCGACGGTGAAAAACTGTTTTTT

V gene: TRBV5-1
D gene: -
J gene: TRBJ1-6
clone size: few
CDR3 protein: CASRGGARNSPLHF
CDR3 DNA: TGCGCCAGCAGGGGGGGGGCCCGGAATTCACCCCTCCACTTT

V gene: TRBV5-4
D gene: -
J gene: TRBJ2-6
clone size: -
CDR3 protein: CASSPGLGQGLPGANVLTF
CDR3 DNA: TGTGCCAGCAGCCCCGGGTTGGGGCAGGGACTCCCTGGGGCCAACGTCCTGACTTTC

V gene: TRBV27
D gene: TRBD1
J gene: TRBJ2-7
clone size: -
CDR3 protein: CASSLSFPGQGLYEQYF
CDR3 DNA: TGTGCCAGCAGTTTATCCTTTCCGGGACAGGGGCTCTACGAGCAGTACTTC

V gene: TRBV4-1
D gene: TRBD1
J gene: TRBJ2-1
clone size: once
CDR3 protein: CASSPGTGVSNEQFF
CDR3 DNA: TGCGCCAGCAGCCCTGGGACAGGGGTTTCCAATGAGCAGTTCTTC

V gene: TRBV15
D gene: TRBD2
J gene: TRBJ2-3
clone size: -
CDR3 protein: CATSPPSGNTDTQYF
CDR3 DNA: TGTGCCACCAGCCCCCCTAGCGGGAACACAGATACGCAGTATTTT

V gene: TRBV27
D gene: -
J gene: TRBJ1-5
clone size: -
CDR3 protein: CASSLGANQPQHF
CDR3 DNA: TGTGCCAGCAGCCTCGGAGCCAATCAGCCCCAGCATTTT

V gene: TRBV30
D gene: TRBD1
J gene: TRBJ1-4
clone size: -
CDR3 protein: CASDWDSEKLFF
CDR3 DNA: TGTGCCTCCGACTGGGACAGCGAAAAACTGTTTTTT

V gene: TRBV11-2
D gene: TRBD2
J gene: TRBJ2-1
clone size: -
CDR3 protein: CASSLDRSAGGEQFF
CDR3 DNA: TGTGCCAGCAGCTTAGATCGAAGTGCGGGAGGGGAGCAGTTCTTC

V gene: TRBV11-2
D gene: TRBD2
J gene: TRBJ2-7
clone size: -
CDR3 protein: CASSLVTPGGGRRNEQYF
CDR3 DNA: TGTGCCAGCAGCTTAGTCACTCCGGGGGGGGGTAGGCGGAACGAGCAGTACTTC

V gene: TRBV3-1/TRBV3-2
D gene: TRBD1
J gene: TRBJ2-2
clone size: -
CDR3 protein: CASSPPTGGTGELFF
CDR3 DNA: TGTGCCAGCAGCCCGCCGACAGGGGGTACCGGGGAGCTGTTTTTT

V gene: TRBV9
D gene: TRBD2
J gene: TRBJ2-1
clone size: -
CDR3 protein: CASSVRGGPEFF
CDR3 DNA: TGTGCCAGCAGCGTACGGGGGGGCCCGGAGTTCTTC

V gene: TRBV7-6
D gene: TRBD2
J gene: TRBJ2-1
clone size: -
CDR3 protein: CASSFSSGGLLYNEQFF
CDR3 DNA: TGTGCCAGCAGCTTCTCTAGCGGGGGCCTTCTCTACAATGAGCAGTTCTTC

V gene: TRBV7-9
D gene: TRBD1
J gene: TRBJ2-1
clone size: -
CDR3 protein: CASSPDRVVNEQFF
CDR3 DNA: TGTGCCAGCAGCCCAGACAGGGTGGTAAATGAGCAGTTCTTC

V gene: TRBV9
D gene: -
J gene: TRBJ1-1
clone size: few
CDR3 protein: CASSVDSPATEAFF
CDR3 DNA: TGTGCCAGCAGCGTAGACAGCCCGGCCACTGAAGCTTTCTTT

V gene: TRBV5-5
D gene: -
J gene: TRBJ2-1
clone size: -
CDR3 protein: CASSLVRGYNEQFF
CDR3 DNA: TGTGCCAGCAGCTTGGTCCGGGGCTACAATGAGCAGTTCTTC

V gene: TRBV5-1
D gene: TRBD2
J gene: TRBJ2-3
clone size: -
CDR3 protein: CASSMPLAGSTDTQYF
CDR3 DNA: TGCGCCAGCAGCATGCCCTTAGCGGGTAGCACAGATACGCAGTATTTT

V gene: TRBV29-1
D gene: -
J gene: TRBJ1-1
clone size: -
CDR3 protein: CSVVPAGSFSRSVNTEAFF
CDR3 DNA: TGCAGCGTTGTCCCCGCCGGGAGTTTTTCCCGTTCAGTTAACACTGAAGCTTTCTTT

V gene: TRBV11-3
D gene: -
J gene: TRBJ2-1
clone size: -
CDR3 protein: CASSSTKNEQFF
CDR3 DNA: TGTGCCAGCAGCTCCACAAAGAATGAGCAGTTCTTC

V gene: TRBV5-8
D gene: TRBD1
J gene: TRBJ1-2
clone size: few
CDR3 protein: CASSFTRDRGVWGYTF
CDR3 DNA: TGTGCCAGCAGCTTTACCCGGGACAGGGGAGTGTGGGGCTACACCTTC